This T cell receptor (beta chain) derives from a study of shared clonotypes between healthy human individuals. Clones were read by immunoSEQ multiplex PCR, and TCRdb kept only the in-frame ones, dropping some. This table holds a few million clones, approximately 95% found once. The junction had 9 bases not matched to a gene; V was cut back by 2 bases and J by 8 bases. The CDR3 is 15 residues long. Germline loops: CDR1 MNHEY, CDR2 SVGAGI. This clone was detected only a few times. This rearrangement joins TRBV6-5 to TRBJ1-3; 7 bases are shared with TRBD1. This receptor was identified in a young man in good health. Some clones in this sample may be carry-over from other donors' samples. Sample: naive CD4+ T cells from PBMCs. The subset: CD45RA+ positively selected. In DNA, the CDR3 is TGTGCCAGCAGTTACCTGACAGGGTCTTGGGACACCATATATTTT. Translating gives CASSYLTGSWDTIYF.